The sequence of this T cell receptor (beta chain) was determined in a study of monozygotic twins with inflammatory bowel disease. Study observations and caveats: Patients with IBD had less TCRbeta diversity (inverse Simpson) than their healthy co-twins.

Making cDNA involved eight separate reactions per sample. Each UMI, carrying a 6-nucleotide sample barcode, came from template switching. TCRdb re-called the 5' RACE reads; every CDR3 protein appears as one record, without DNA. The sample yields 110,000 or so distinct CDR3 sequences, of which the top ten take up over 10%. Every donor provided one blood sample measuring approximately 2.7 ml. CDR3 size: 14 residues. CDR1 is MNHEY, CDR2 SMNVEV, per germline (reference sequence). In regard to this clonotype: The antigen is unknown.

The TCR originated in a human donor with ulcerative colitis or Crohn's disease, or a healthy co-twin of an affected twin (not recorded which). The specimen sequenced was blood. The chain employs TRBV27 and TRBJ2-7; there is no DNA to check the TCRdb D call of TRBD1. The CDR3 reads CASSPVGGTYEQYF.